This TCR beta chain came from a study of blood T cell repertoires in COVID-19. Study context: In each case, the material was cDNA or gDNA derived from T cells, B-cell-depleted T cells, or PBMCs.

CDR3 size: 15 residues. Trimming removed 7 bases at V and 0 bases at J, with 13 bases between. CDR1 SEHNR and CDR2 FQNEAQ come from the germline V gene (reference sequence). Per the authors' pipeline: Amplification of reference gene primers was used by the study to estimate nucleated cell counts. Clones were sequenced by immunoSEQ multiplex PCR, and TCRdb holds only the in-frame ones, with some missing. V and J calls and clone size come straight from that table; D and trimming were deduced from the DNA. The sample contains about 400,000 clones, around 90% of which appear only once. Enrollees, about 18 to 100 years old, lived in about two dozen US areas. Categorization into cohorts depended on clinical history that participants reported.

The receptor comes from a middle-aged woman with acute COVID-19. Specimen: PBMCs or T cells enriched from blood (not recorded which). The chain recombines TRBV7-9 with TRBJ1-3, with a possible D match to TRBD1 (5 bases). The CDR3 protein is CASTNGGGSGNTIYF. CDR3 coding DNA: TGTGCCAGCACCAATGGCGGGGGCTCTGGAAACACCATATATTTT.